This entry describes one T cell receptor (beta chain). Its antigen is as yet unknown. TCRdb processed the PCR reads anew with MiXCR; each CDR3 protein has one entry. The data show about 22,000 distinct CDR3 sequences, about three fifths seen once. This specimen belongs to a study of vaccination and CD4 T cells after COVID-19. Background on the study: Two doses of either BNT162b2 or mRNA-1273 vaccine were given to participants. The study's findings and limits: Median SARS-CoV-2-reactive clonotypes rose from about 20 to 38, not significantly.

This CDR3 is built from 14 residues. Per germline, CDR1 DFQATT and CDR2 SNEGSKA (reference sequence). V trimming: 2 bases; J trimming: 5 bases; junction bases outside the gene matches: 6. Sequenced material: CD4+ T cells from blood, taken before SARS-CoV-2 vaccination. The genes are TRBV20-1 and TRBJ2-1; 7 bases line up with TRBD2. This TCR was sampled from a human donor who had recovered from COVID-19. CDR3 protein: CSARTSDKNNEQFF. The CDR3 DNA reads as TGCAGTGCTAGAACTAGCGATAAAAACAATGAGCAGTTCTTC.